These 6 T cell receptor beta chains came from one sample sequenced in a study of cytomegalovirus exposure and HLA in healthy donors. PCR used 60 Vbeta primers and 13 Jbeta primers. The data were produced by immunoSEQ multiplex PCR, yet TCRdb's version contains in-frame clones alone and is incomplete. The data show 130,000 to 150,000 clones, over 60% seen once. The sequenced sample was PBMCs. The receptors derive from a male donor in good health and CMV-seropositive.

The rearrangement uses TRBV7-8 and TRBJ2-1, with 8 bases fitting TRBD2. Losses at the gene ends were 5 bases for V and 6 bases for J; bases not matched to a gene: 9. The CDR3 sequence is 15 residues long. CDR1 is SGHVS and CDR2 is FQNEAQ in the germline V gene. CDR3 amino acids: CASSPLAGRRNEQFF. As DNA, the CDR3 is TGTGCCAGCAGCCCCCTAGCGGGCCGGCGCAATGAGCAGTTCTTC.

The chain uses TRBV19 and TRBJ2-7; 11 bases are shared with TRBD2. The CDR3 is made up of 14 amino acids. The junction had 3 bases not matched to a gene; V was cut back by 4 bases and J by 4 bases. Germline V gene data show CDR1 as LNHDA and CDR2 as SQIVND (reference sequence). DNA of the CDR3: TGTGCCAGTAGTAGTGGACTAGCGGGTTACGAGCAGTACTTC. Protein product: CASSSGLAGYEQYF.

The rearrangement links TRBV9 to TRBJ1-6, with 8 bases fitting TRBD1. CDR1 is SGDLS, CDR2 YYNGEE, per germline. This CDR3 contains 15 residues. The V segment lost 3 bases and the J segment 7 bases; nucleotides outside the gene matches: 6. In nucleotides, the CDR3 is TGTGCCAGCAGCGCGACAGGGGAGAAAAATTCACCCCTCCACTTT. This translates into CASSATGEKNSPLHF.

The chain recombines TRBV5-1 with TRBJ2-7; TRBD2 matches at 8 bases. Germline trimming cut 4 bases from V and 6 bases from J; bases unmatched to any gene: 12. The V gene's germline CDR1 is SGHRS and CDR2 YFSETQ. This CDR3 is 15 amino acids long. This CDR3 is CASSRSGTSTSEQYF. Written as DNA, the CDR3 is TGCGCCAGCAGCCGCTCCGGGACTAGTACCTCCGAGCAGTACTTC.

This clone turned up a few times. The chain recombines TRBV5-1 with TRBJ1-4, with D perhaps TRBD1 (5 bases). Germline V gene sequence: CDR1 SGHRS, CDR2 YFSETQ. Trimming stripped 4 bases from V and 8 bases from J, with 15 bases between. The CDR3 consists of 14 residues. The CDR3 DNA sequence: TGCGCCAGCAGCCCAGGGTTACGGCGCGAAAAACTGTTTTTT. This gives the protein CASSPGLRREKLFF.

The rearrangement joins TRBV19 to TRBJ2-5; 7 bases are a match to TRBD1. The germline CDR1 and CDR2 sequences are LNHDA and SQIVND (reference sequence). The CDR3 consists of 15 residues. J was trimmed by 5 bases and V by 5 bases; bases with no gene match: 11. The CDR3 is CASSSGTAPRETQYF. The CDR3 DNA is TGTGCCAGTAGTTCCGGGACAGCCCCCCGGGAGACCCAGTACTTC.